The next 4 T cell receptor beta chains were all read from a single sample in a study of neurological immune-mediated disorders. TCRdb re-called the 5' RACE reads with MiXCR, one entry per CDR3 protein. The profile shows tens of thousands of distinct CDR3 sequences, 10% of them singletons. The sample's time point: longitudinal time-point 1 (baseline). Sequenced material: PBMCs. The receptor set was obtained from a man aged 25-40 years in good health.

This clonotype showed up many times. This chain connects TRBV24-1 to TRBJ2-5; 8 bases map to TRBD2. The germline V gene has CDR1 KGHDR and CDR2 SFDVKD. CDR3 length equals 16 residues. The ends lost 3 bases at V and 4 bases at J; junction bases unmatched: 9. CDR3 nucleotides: TGTGCCACCAGTGATCGAGGAGCGGGAGTGTTAGAGACCCAGTACTTC. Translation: CATSDRGAGVLETQYF.

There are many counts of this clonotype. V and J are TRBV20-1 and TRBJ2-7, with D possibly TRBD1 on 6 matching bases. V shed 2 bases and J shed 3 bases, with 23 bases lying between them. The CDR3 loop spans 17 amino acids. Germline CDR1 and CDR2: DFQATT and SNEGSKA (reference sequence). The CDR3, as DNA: TGCAGTGCTAGACCTCAGGGGACGGAAAAAATTTACTACGAGCAGTACTTC. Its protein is CSARPQGTEKIYYEQYF.

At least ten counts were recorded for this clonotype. CDR3 amino acids: CASRINEKLFF. The CDR3, as DNA: TGCGCCAGCAGGATAAATGAAAAACTGTTTTTT. This rearrangement joins TRBV5-1 to TRBJ1-4; D is unclear. Between the trimmed V and J ends, which lost 5 bases and 5 bases, there was a span of 4 bases. The CDR3 covers 11 residues. Looked up from germline, CDR1 is SGHRS and CDR2 is YFSETQ.

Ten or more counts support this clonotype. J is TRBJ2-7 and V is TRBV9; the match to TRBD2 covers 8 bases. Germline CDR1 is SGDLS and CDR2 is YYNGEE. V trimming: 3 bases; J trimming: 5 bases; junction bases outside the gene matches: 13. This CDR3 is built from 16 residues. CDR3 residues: CASSAAAGVGFNEQYF. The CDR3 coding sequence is TGTGCCAGCAGCGCTGCAGCGGGAGTGGGGTTTAACGAGCAGTACTTC.